The source of this T cell receptor beta chain is a study of cytomegalovirus exposure and HLA in healthy donors. Study background: Approximately 190 million T cells yielded 90 million to 130 million unique TCR beta sequences, as an earlier analysis found.

At the time of sampling, donors were nominally healthy, though unrecorded immune exposures were likely. About this clone: Antigen: not known.

Points from the study as a whole: A classifier reportedly called cytomegalovirus status with high sensitivity and specificity.

The PCR had 60 Vbeta and 13 Jbeta primers. Profiling relied on immunoSEQ multiplex PCR, and the TCRdb table lists in-frame clones only, not all of them. The table has approximately 100,000 clones, 60% to 85% seen once. This sequence originates from a female donor in good health and CMV-seronegative. What was sequenced was PBMCs.

The CDR3 DNA reads TGTGCCAGCAGCTTAGGGGACAGGGCGGGGGAAGAGACCCAGTACTTC. Protein: CASSLGDRAGEETQYF. The V and J genes are TRBV11-2 and TRBJ2-5; 9 bases are shared with TRBD1. CDR3 size: 16 residues. The germline V gene encodes CDR1 SGHAT and CDR2 FQNNGV. V shed 1 base, J shed 3 bases, and the junction held 6 bases outside the gene matches.